This TCR beta chain was obtained from a study of CD8 T cells in ankylosing spondylitis. General study points: The study identified a TCR beta motif of about eight highly homologous variants that appeared characteristic of ankylosing spondylitis blood. Prior literature has documented some motif variants in synovial fluid and blood from reactive arthritis. Researchers reportedly found disease-linked clones significantly enriched in matched ankylosing spondylitis synovial fluid. As for the disease-linked clones, they showed a CD8+ phenotype and occurred at relatively low frequencies in peripheral blood.

Germline V gene lookup returns CDR1 SGHRS and CDR2 YFSETQ. The V and J ends lost 0 bases and 4 bases respectively, with 14 bases between them. CDR3 length: 16 amino acids. Libraries for TCR beta were made by quantitative 5'-RACE with molecular barcodes. TCRdb re-derived calls from the 5' RACE reads in MiXCR, one entry per CDR3 protein. Among about 540,000 distinct CDR3 sequences listed, roughly 13% were seen once. Regarding this clonotype: What it binds is not known.

This chain connects TRBV5-1 to TRBJ2-1, with D perhaps TRBD1 or TRBD2 (6 bases each). Specimen: blood, either unsorted or a sorted T cell fraction (not recorded which). This clonotype was obtained from a male donor with ankylosing spondylitis. CDR3 sequence: CASSLGGAILYNEQFF. In nucleotides, the CDR3 is TGCGCCAGCAGCTTGGGGGGGGCAATATTGTACAATGAGCAGTTCTTC.